A selection of T cell receptor beta chains follows, all from one sample in a study of post-analysis software for immune sequencing data. Using its own MiXCR run on the PCR reads, TCRdb lists one record per CDR3 protein. The sample includes roughly 650,000 distinct CDR3 sequences, approximately 60% seen only once; the top ten take about 11%. The material sequenced was blood. All receptors come from a girl under 10 years old with multiple sclerosis. Both conserved end residues are part of each CDR3. The D gene is left open where the match is weak. Expanded clones are given a class, and other clones once, few, many or no size at all.

v_gene	j_gene	abundance	d_gene	CDR3nt	CDR3aa
TRBV4-1	TRBJ2-5	.	.	TGCGCCAGCAGCCAAGTAAGGCAGGCCGGATGGGAGCAGTACTTC	CASSQVRQAGWEQYF
TRBV12-3/TRBV12-4	TRBJ2-1	.	TRBD2	TGTGCCAGCAGTCTGGGGCGGGGGGCCAGTAATGAGCAGTTCTTC	CASSLGRGASNEQFF
TRBV25-1	TRBJ2-1	.	TRBD2	TGTGCCAGCAGTGAGACTCTAGCGGGAGGACGATACAATGAGCAGTTCTTC	CASSETLAGGRYNEQFF
TRBV9	TRBJ2-4	.	TRBD1	TGTGCCAGCAGCCGAGACAGGGAGAAGGGCAAAAACATTCAGTACTTC	CASSRDREKGKNIQYF
TRBV3-1	TRBJ2-5	.	.	TGTGCCAGCAGCCAAGCTACGGGGGCAAAGACCCAGTACTTC	CASSQATGAKTQYF
TRBV6-5	TRBJ2-3	once	TRBD1	TGTGCCAGCAGTCCACAAGGGACAGGGCGCACAGATACGCAGTATTTT	CASSPQGTGRTDTQYF
TRBV29-1	TRBJ2-1	.	.	TGCAGCGCCACGCCTACTAACAGAGTCTACAATGAGCAGTTCTTC	CSATPTNRVYNEQFF
TRBV11-2	TRBJ1-1	.	TRBD1	TGTGCCAGCAGCTTAGTGGTCAGGGGGCGCCGAGGAGCTTTCTTT	CASSLVVRGRRGAFF
TRBV7-2	TRBJ2-6	few	.	TGTGCCAGCAGCTTAGATTCTACTGGGGCCAACGTCCTGACTTTC	CASSLDSTGANVLTF
TRBV2	TRBJ2-1	few	.	TGTGCCAGCACCCAGAACAATGAGCAGTTCTTC	CASTQNNEQFF
TRBV29-1	TRBJ2-2	.	.	TGCAGCGTTGAAAAGGCGAACACCGGGGAGCTGTTTTTT	CSVEKANTGELFF
TRBV12-3/TRBV12-4	TRBJ2-3	.	TRBD1	TGTGCCAGCAGTTTTGGGACAGATGCGCAGTATTTT	CASSFGTDAQYF
TRBV30	TRBJ1-2	.	TRBD1	TGTGCCTGGAGTGATACAGGGGAGCCCGGCTACACCTTC	CAWSDTGEPGYTF
TRBV6-1	TRBJ1-1	.	.	TGTGCCAGCAGGGGACTTGAAGCTTTCTTT	CASRGLEAFF
TRBV7-2	TRBJ1-2	.	TRBD1	TGTGCCAGCAGCCTTACGACAGGGGGTAGCTATGGCTACACCTTC	CASSLTTGGSYGYTF
TRBV20-1	TRBJ1-2	.	.	TGCAGTGCCCGGGGTACGGACCCCTATGGCTACACCTTC	CSARGTDPYGYTF
TRBV6-5	TRBJ2-1	.	TRBD2	TGTGCCAGCAGTTACTCGAAAGCGGGAGGGGGGAATGAGCAGTTCTTC	CASSYSKAGGGNEQFF
TRBV5-1	TRBJ2-5	.	TRBD1	TGCGCCAGCAGCTTGAGACAGGGGGTAGGCAATGAGCAGTACTTC	CASSLRQGVGNEQYF
TRBV7-2	TRBJ2-3	.	TRBD2	TGTGCCAGCAGCTTAGGGGAAACGGGAGGAACAGATACGCAGTATTTT	CASSLGETGGTDTQYF
TRBV15	TRBJ2-7	.	.	TGTGCCACCAGCAGAGACAGGGAGACCTACGAGCAGTACTTC	CATSRDRETYEQYF
TRBV12-5	TRBJ2-1	.	.	TGTGCTAGTGGTTGGACACAGAACAATGAGCAGTTCTTC	CASGWTQNNEQFF
TRBV18	TRBJ2-6	.	.	TGTGCCAGCTCACCAGGTCAGTTTGAGGGCACCTCTACCAACGTCCTGACTTTC	CASSPGQFEGTSTNVLTF
TRBV27	TRBJ1-1	.	.	TGTGCCAGCAGGGGGAGGGTTAGGAACACTGAAGCTTTCTTT	CASRGRVRNTEAFF
TRBV12-3/TRBV12-4	TRBJ2-6	.	TRBD1	TGTGCCAGCACCCGGACAGGAAGCTCTGGGGCCAACGTCCTGACTTTC	CASTRTGSSGANVLTF
TRBV12-3/TRBV12-4	TRBJ2-1	.	TRBD2	TGTGCCAGCATAGGCGGGAGCTCCTACAATGAGCAGTTCTTC	CASIGGSSYNEQFF
TRBV29-1	TRBJ2-1	.	.	TGCAGCGTTGAAGATCCGCCTGGGTCCCGGGAACACAATGAGCAGTTCTTC	CSVEDPPGSREHNEQFF
TRBV12-3/TRBV12-4	TRBJ1-2	.	.	TGTGCCAGCAGTTTAGCATCAGGGCCCTATGGCTACACCTTC	CASSLASGPYGYTF
TRBV10-3	TRBJ2-1	few	.	TGTGCCAGCACAGATTTTGACAATGAGCAGTTCTTC	CASTDFDNEQFF
TRBV7-2	TRBJ2-5	.	.	TGTGCCAGCAGCTCTAGGCGTAGAGAGACCCAGTACTTC	CASSSRRRETQYF
TRBV28	TRBJ2-5	.	TRBD2	TGTGCCAGTTTAGCGGGAGGGAAGGAGACCCAGTACTTC	CASLAGGKETQYF
TRBV6-5	TRBJ1-2	few	.	TGTGCCAGTAGTGGCGGGGGCGAGCCCTATGGCTACACCTTC	CASSGGGEPYGYTF
TRBV6-5	TRBJ2-5	.	TRBD2	TGTGCCAGCAGTTACTCGAGAGTAGCTAGCGGGAGTTGGAAGACCCAGTACTTC	CASSYSRVASGSWKTQYF
TRBV12-3/TRBV12-4	TRBJ2-3	.	TRBD1	TGTGCCAGCAGCCCATTTAACAGGGGTAGCACCTCATCAGATACGCAGTATTTT	CASSPFNRGSTSSDTQYF
TRBV6-5	TRBJ2-3	once	.	TGTGCCAGCAGTTACACCGACGGGGGCACAGATACGCAGTATTTT	CASSYTDGGTDTQYF
TRBV18	TRBJ2-7	.	TRBD1	TGTGCCAGCTCACTCGCGACAGGGGCTCGGTGGGGCGAGCAGTACTTC	CASSLATGARWGEQYF
TRBV6-5	TRBJ1-2	.	TRBD1	TGTGCCAGCAGCCATACGACAGGGACTAACTATGGCTACACCTTC	CASSHTTGTNYGYTF
TRBV6-5	TRBJ2-3	.	.	TGTGCCAGCAGTTCCCGACAGACTTCTAACACTTACACAGATACGCAGTATTTT	CASSSRQTSNTYTDTQYF
TRBV20-1	TRBJ2-5	.	TRBD2	TGCAGTGTTAGCCGACTAGCGGGAGAGGGGACCCAGTACTTC	CSVSRLAGEGTQYF
TRBV29-1	TRBJ2-1	few	.	TGCAGCGTTGAAGGCAGTCGACTCCCCTCGGGGAATGAGCAGTTCTTC	CSVEGSRLPSGNEQFF
TRBV7-2	TRBJ2-3	.	TRBD2	TGTGCCAGCAGCCCAGACGGGACTAGCGTACTCCTCACAGATACGCAGTATTTT	CASSPDGTSVLLTDTQYF
TRBV9	TRBJ2-3	.	.	TGTGCCAGCAGCTCCACTAGTGGGGGGGCCGTAGATACGCAGTATTTT	CASSSTSGGAVDTQYF
TRBV27	TRBJ2-3	few	.	TGTGCCAGCAGGTCAGGGATTAACACAGATACGCAGTATTTT	CASRSGINTDTQYF
TRBV14	TRBJ2-7	once	.	TGTGCCAGCAGCCAAGAGTCACAGGGGGGGAGCTACGAGCAGTACTTC	CASSQESQGGSYEQYF
TRBV6-6	TRBJ1-6	.	TRBD1	TGTGCCAGCAGTTACCGACAGACAGGGTTCTATAATTCACCCCTCCACTTT	CASSYRQTGFYNSPLHF
TRBV5-1	TRBJ1-5	.	TRBD1	TGCGCCAGCAGCCGACACATACTAACAGGGGGGAACCAGCCCCAGCATTTT	CASSRHILTGGNQPQHF
TRBV29-1	TRBJ2-7	.	.	TGCAGCGTTGGGGGGCAGAGACACGAGCAGTACTTC	CSVGGQRHEQYF
TRBV5-6	TRBJ2-7	.	TRBD1	TGTGCCAGCACCATTGGGACAGGGAGGGTCCACGAGCAGTACTTC	CASTIGTGRVHEQYF
TRBV12-3/TRBV12-4	TRBJ1-2	.	.	TGTGCCAGCAGTTTAACAAGTCTCTTTGGCTACACCTTC	CASSLTSLFGYTF